Below are 29 T cell receptor beta chains sequenced from a single sample in a study of cytomegalovirus exposure and HLA in healthy donors. The PCR used 60 Vbeta and 13 Jbeta primers. Sequenced by immunoSEQ multiplex PCR; TCRdb stores in-frame clones only, minus some. The sample consists of 70,000 to 95,000 clones, about four fifths of them appearing once. The sequencing sample was made of PBMCs. These receptors all stem from a woman aged 40 to 55 in good health and CMV-seropositive.

V is TRBV7-8 and J is TRBJ1-5; D may be TRBD1 (5 bases). The CDR3 sequence is 15 residues long. Germline V gives CDR1 SGHVS, CDR2 FQNEAQ. The ends were cut back, 2 bases at V and 1 base at J, with 9 bases in the middle. The CDR3 reads CASSLRGASNQPQHF. CDR3 nucleotides: TGTGCCAGCAGCTTACGCGGGGCGAGCAATCAGCCCCAGCATTTT.

The chain has TRBV9 and TRBJ2-7; 12 nucleotides match TRBD2. The length of the CDR3 is 14 residues. Germline assignment: CDR1 SGDLS and CDR2 YYNGEE. J was trimmed by 3 bases and V by 4 bases; bases with no gene match: 2. This CDR3 reads CASSPSGRDYEQYF. The CDR3 nucleotides are TGTGCCAGCAGCCCTAGCGGGAGGGACTACGAGCAGTACTTC.

The chain links TRBV7-3 to TRBJ1-1; D remains unclear. The CDR3 contains 14 residues. The V end was cut by 5 bases, the J end by 4 bases, with 14 bases between. The germline V gene encodes CDR1 SGHTA and CDR2 FQGTGA. The CDR3 DNA follows: TGTGCCAGCAGCCCGGGAAATCCGGGCACTGAAGCTTTCTTT. This sequence encodes CASSPGNPGTEAFF.

This clone was seen only a few times. V and J are TRBV29-1 and TRBJ1-2, with unresolved D. V gave up 3 bases and J gave up 7 bases, with 6 bases separating them. Germline values: CDR1 SQVTM, CDR2 ANQGSEA. This CDR3 spans 10 amino acids. CDR3 in amino acids: CSVEEGGYTF. The CDR3 region has the DNA TGCAGCGTTGAGGAGGGTGGCTACACCTTC.

This clone was seen only once. The rearrangement joins TRBV7-3 to TRBJ1-1; 7 positions agree with TRBD1. The CDR3 is 13 residues long. The ends lost 5 bases at V and 4 bases at J; junction bases unmatched: 4. CDR1 and CDR2 (germline): SGHTA, FQGTGA. This chain's CDR3 is CASSQGGATEAFF. DNA for the CDR3: TGTGCCAGCAGCCAGGGGGGAGCCACTGAAGCTTTCTTT.

The chain has TRBV30 and TRBJ1-5; D is unclear. The germline gives CDR1 GTSNPN, CDR2 SVGIG (reference sequence). This CDR3 has 15 residues. Trimming removed 1 base at V and 3 bases at J, with 13 bases between. The CDR3 bases are TGTGCCTGGAGTGATATCGGGGTTGTCAATCAGCCCCAGCATTTT. This gives the protein CAWSDIGVVNQPQHF.

The V gene is TRBV9, the J gene TRBJ2-5, with a weak D call TRBD1 (5 bases). This CDR3 has 13 residues. Germline V gene lookup returns CDR1 SGDLS and CDR2 YYNGEE. The V and J ends lost 0 bases and 5 bases respectively, with 8 bases between them. The CDR3 sequence is CASSVAQAETQYF. The CDR3 nucleotides are TGTGCCAGCAGCGTAGCACAGGCGGAGACCCAGTACTTC.

This clone has only a few counts. V is TRBV18 and J is TRBJ2-3; 7 bases map to TRBD1. The CDR3 runs 19 residues. Germline V gene lookup returns CDR1 KGHSH and CDR2 LQKENI. The junction had 18 bases not matched to a gene; V was cut back by 6 bases and J by 0 bases. CDR3 in DNA: TGTGCCAGCTCCCGGACGGGCCCGGGACAGCCTTCTAGCACAGATACGCAGTATTTT. It encodes CASSRTGPGQPSSTDTQYF. The whole variable domain, remainder taken from reference TRBV18 and TRBJ2-3, is NAGVMQNPRHLVRRRGQEARLRCSPMKGHSHVYWYRQLPEEGLKFMVYLQKENIIDESGMPKERFSAEFPKEGPSILRIQQVVRGDSAAYFCASSRTGPGQPSSTDTQYFGPGTRLTVL.

The rearrangement joins TRBV29-1 to TRBJ1-1, with 11 bases lining up with TRBD1. With 4 bases clipped from V and 4 bases from J, the junction kept 11 bases outside the gene matches. This CDR3 comprises 16 residues. Germline V gene data show CDR1 as SQVTM and CDR2 as ANQGSEA. In nucleotides, the CDR3 is TGCAGCGTTGTTGGACAGGGGGCCAACCGCGGCACTGAAGCTTTCTTT. It is translated as CSVVGQGANRGTEAFF.

V gene TRBV5-1 combines with J gene TRBJ2-4, with a possible D match to TRBD1 (6 bases). CDR1 is SGHRS, CDR2 YFSETQ, per germline. The CDR3 runs to 14 residues. V was clipped by 0 bases and J by 4 bases, with 8 bases between them. The CDR3 DNA follows: TGCGCCAGCAGCTTGGGGGGGCCGAAAAACATTCAGTACTTC. This translates into CASSLGGPKNIQYF.

CDR3 nucleotides: TGTGCCAGCAGCGTAGGGAGAGGGGGCTACACCTTC. It is translated as CASSVGRGGYTF. The V gene is TRBV9, the J gene TRBJ1-2, with unresolved D. Trimming removed 0 bases from V and 8 bases from J, with 8 bases in between. Germline CDR1 is SGDLS and CDR2 is YYNGEE. The CDR3 length is 12 residues.

In nucleotides, the CDR3 is TGCGCCAGCAGAGATGGCCAGGGGGGCACAGATACGCAGTATTTT. Its translation: CASRDGQGGTDTQYF. The chain has TRBV5-1 and TRBJ2-3; 7 nucleotides align to TRBD1. The junction had 7 bases not matched to a gene; V was cut back by 5 bases and J by 1 base. In germline, CDR1 is SGHRS, CDR2 YFSETQ. There are 15 residues in the CDR3.

The chain employs TRBV9 and TRBJ1-1; D is perhaps TRBD1 (5 bases). Trimming removed 0 bases from V and 1 base from J, with 10 bases in between. Germline CDR1 is SGDLS and CDR2 is YYNGEE. The CDR3 consists of 15 residues. CDR3 protein: CASSVEIGGNTEAFF. The CDR3 nucleotides are TGTGCCAGCAGCGTAGAAATCGGGGGGAACACTGAAGCTTTCTTT.

CDR3 region: CASNFKPGTGDTEAFF. DNA of the CDR3: TGTGCCAGTAACTTTAAACCCGGGACAGGGGACACTGAAGCTTTCTTT. V is TRBV19 and J is TRBJ1-1; 10 bases are shared with TRBD1. The V segment lost 7 bases and the J segment 3 bases; nucleotides outside the gene matches: 11. There are 16 residues in the CDR3. Germline CDR1 LNHDA, CDR2 SQIVND (reference sequence).

In DNA form, the CDR3 reads TGCGCCAGCAGCTTGGGAGTTAACTATGGCTACACCTTC. Amino acid sequence: CASSLGVNYGYTF. This chain uses TRBV5-1 with TRBJ1-2; D remains ambiguous. Germline V CDR1 and CDR2: SGHRS, YFSETQ. V lost 0 bases, J lost 1 base, and 4 bases lay in between. CDR3 length equals 13 residues.

The J gene is TRBJ2-4, the V gene TRBV28; 9 nucleotides agree with TRBD2. With 1 base clipped from V and 3 bases from J, the junction kept 4 bases outside the gene matches. The CDR3 length is 16 residues. Germline V gene sequence: CDR1 MDHEN, CDR2 SYDVKM. The CDR3 spells CASSLLRAGGKNIQYF. CDR3 DNA: TGTGCCAGCAGTTTATTACGAGCGGGAGGCAAAAACATTCAGTACTTC.

This chain connects TRBV28 to TRBJ2-7; possibly TRBD2 for D (5 bases). The CDR3 is made up of 14 amino acids. CDR1 is MDHEN and CDR2 is SYDVKM in the germline V gene. V was cut by 7 bases and J by 1 base, with 14 bases left in between. This chain's CDR3 is CASTVSRGSYEQYF. CDR3 coding DNA: TGTGCCAGCACCGTCTCACGGGGTTCCTACGAGCAGTACTTC. Drawing the rest from reference TRBV28 and TRBJ2-7, the complete variable domain is DVKVTQSSRYLVKRTGEKVFLECVQDMDHENMFWYRQDPGLGLRLIYFSYDVKMKEKGDIPEGYSVSREKKERFSLILESASTNQTSMYLCASTVSRGSYEQYFGPGTRLTVT.

The chain combines TRBV11-2 with TRBJ1-2; TRBD1 aligns across 7 bases. The CDR3 extends over 12 amino acids. The V gene's germline CDR1 is SGHAT and CDR2 FQNNGV. V lost 5 bases, J lost 8 bases, and 5 bases stayed unmatched. The CDR3 nucleotides read TGTGCCAGCAGCCACACAGGGGCCGGCTACACCTTC. Residues: CASSHTGAGYTF.

The chain has TRBV9 and TRBJ2-7; D may be TRBD1 (8 bases). The V gene's germline CDR1 is SGDLS and CDR2 YYNGEE. CDR3 length equals 15 residues. V lost 2 bases, J lost 6 bases, and 18 bases lay in between. In nucleotides, the CDR3 is TGTGCCAGCAGCGTGGGAGGGGGACAGGCAACCGAGCAGTACTTC. Residues: CASSVGGGQATEQYF.

In the case of this clone: The limits of the CDR3 on the DNA are not certain, so only TCRdb's listed CDR3 is given. This rearrangement joins TRBV25-1 to TRBJ2-7; the D call of TRBD2 is as the table states it, not checked on the DNA. Germline values: CDR1 MGHDK, CDR2 SYGVNS. Inclusive of both ends, the CDR3 amounts to 13 amino acids. The chain's CDR3 is CASSSSGWNEQYF.

The chain couples TRBV18 to TRBJ1-2; D unclear. Germline CDR1 reads KGHSH; CDR2 reads LQKENI. V lost 3 bases, J lost 5 bases, and 10 bases lay in between. The CDR3 contains 13 residues. The CDR3 loop reads CASSPDPGYGYTF. In DNA form, the CDR3 reads TGTGCCAGCTCACCCGATCCGGGGTATGGCTACACCTTC.

J is TRBJ2-7 and V is TRBV7-2, with D perhaps TRBD1 (6 bases). The CDR3 runs to 15 residues. Germline CDR1 reads SGHTA; CDR2 reads FQGNSA. Trimming removed 3 bases from V and 3 bases from J, with 15 bases in between. The DNA for the CDR3 is TGTGCCAGCAGCTTGACAGGCAGTGGGTACTACGAGCAGTACTTC. Protein product: CASSLTGSGYYEQYF. Complete variable domain (other parts from reference TRBV7-2 and TRBJ2-7): GAGVSQSPSNKVTEKGKDVELRCDPISGHTALYWYRQSLGQGLEFLIYFQGNSAPDKSGLPSDRFSAERTGGSVSTLTIQRTQQEDSAVYLCASSLTGSGYYEQYFGPGTRLTVT.

This rearrangement joins TRBV27 to TRBJ1-4, with 9 bases identical to TRBD1. Germline CDR1 reads MNHEY; CDR2 reads SMNVEV (reference sequence). Trimming at V came to 5 bases and at J to 0 bases, leaving 10 bases not matched to a gene. CDR3 size: 18 residues. CDR3: CASSPGQGLYATNEKLFF. DNA for the CDR3: TGTGCCAGCAGTCCGGGACAGGGTTTATATGCAACTAATGAAAAACTGTTTTTT.

This chain links TRBV7-2 with TRBJ2-3; 13 positions match TRBD2. The CDR3 length is 16 residues. The V and J ends lost 5 bases and 5 bases, in that order; junction bases with no gene match: 7. CDR1 and CDR2 from the germline V gene are SGHTA and FQGNSA. In DNA, the CDR3 is TGTGCCAGCAGCGGACGACTAGCGGGGGGAATAGATACGCAGTATTTT. Protein sequence: CASSGRLAGGIDTQYF.

The rearrangement links TRBV19 to TRBJ1-4; TRBD1 might be the D (5 bases). Germline loops: CDR1 LNHDA, CDR2 SQIVND (reference sequence). V was shortened by 8 bases and J by 7 bases, with 17 bases between the two germline ends. The CDR3 spans 14 residues. DNA of the CDR3: TGTGCCAGTTCCATCAGGGTTGATTTTGAAAAACTGTTTTTT. Translated, it gives CASSIRVDFEKLFF. The full variable domain, rest sourced from reference TRBV19 and TRBJ1-4, is DGGITQSPKYLFRKEGQNVTLSCEQNLNHDAMYWYRQDPGQGLRLIYYSQIVNDFQKGDIAEGYSVSREKKESFPLTVTSAQKNPTAFYLCASSIRVDFEKLFFGSGTQLSVL.

This clone was counted between two and nine times. The chain couples TRBV29-1 to TRBJ1-2; a possible D gene is TRBD1 (6 bases). Germline V lookup: CDR1 SQVTM, CDR2 ANQGSEA. Trimming removed 2 bases from V and 5 bases from J, with 12 bases in between. This CDR3 spans 13 amino acids. CDR3: CSVELGDKYGYTF. The CDR3, as DNA: TGCAGCGTTGAATTGGGGGACAAGTATGGCTACACCTTC.

The genes are TRBV2 and TRBJ1-1, with D possibly being TRBD1 (5 bases). V lost 10 bases and J lost 0, with 12 bases in between. Germline CDR1 is SNHLY and CDR2 is FYNNEI. The CDR3 sequence is 13 residues long. The CDR3 is CATSQVLNTEAFF. CDR3 sequence (DNA): TGTGCCACCTCACAGGTTTTGAACACTGAAGCTTTCTTT.

The sample holds one count of this clone. The rearrangement links TRBV5-8 to TRBJ2-7; TRBD2 agrees at 7 bases. Germline V lookup: CDR1 SGHTS, CDR2 YDEGEE. The CDR3 extends over 14 amino acids. Losses at the gene ends were 4 bases for V and 2 bases for J; bases not matched to a gene: 6. The CDR3 here is CASSRLAQPYEQYF. CDR3 DNA sequence: TGTGCCAGCAGCCGACTAGCACAACCCTACGAGCAGTACTTC. Using reference TRBV5-8 and TRBJ2-7 for the parts outside the CDR3, the full variable domain is EAGVTQSPTHLIKTRGQQATLRCSPISGHTSVYWYQQALGLGLQFLLWYDEGEERNRGNFPPRFSGRQFPNYSSELNVNALELEDSALYLCASSRLAQPYEQYFGPGTRLTVT.

J is TRBJ2-7 and V is TRBV19; 8 bases agree with TRBD1. With 5 bases clipped from V and 1 base from J, the junction kept 7 bases outside the gene matches. CDR3 length equals 15 residues. Germline CDR1 is LNHDA and CDR2 is SQIVND (reference sequence). The CDR3: CASSAPGQVSYEQYF. The CDR3 DNA is TGTGCCAGTAGTGCCCCGGGACAGGTTTCCTACGAGCAGTACTTC.